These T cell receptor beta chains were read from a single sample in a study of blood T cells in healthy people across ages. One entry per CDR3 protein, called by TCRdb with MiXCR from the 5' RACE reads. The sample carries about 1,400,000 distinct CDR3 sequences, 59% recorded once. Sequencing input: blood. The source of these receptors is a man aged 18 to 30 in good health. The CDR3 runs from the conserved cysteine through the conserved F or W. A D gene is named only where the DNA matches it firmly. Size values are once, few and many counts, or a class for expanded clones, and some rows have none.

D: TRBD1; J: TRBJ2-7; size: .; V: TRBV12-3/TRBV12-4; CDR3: CASRQGQSAYEQYF; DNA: TGTGCCAGCAGACAGGGGCAGTCCGCGTACGAGCAGTACTTC
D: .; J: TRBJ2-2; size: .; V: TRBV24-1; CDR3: CATSDPAAVTGELFF; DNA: TGTGCCACCAGTGACCCTGCCGCGGTCACCGGGGAGCTGTTTTTT
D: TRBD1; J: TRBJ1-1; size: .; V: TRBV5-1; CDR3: CASSPAGGSRTEAFF; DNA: TGCGCCAGCAGCCCCGCAGGGGGTTCACGCACTGAAGCTTTCTTT
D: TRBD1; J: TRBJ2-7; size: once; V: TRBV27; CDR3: CASSFVDRGYEQYF; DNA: TGTGCCAGCAGTTTCGTGGACAGGGGCTACGAGCAGTACTTC
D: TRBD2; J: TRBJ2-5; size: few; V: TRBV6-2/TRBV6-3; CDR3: CASSYAGVETQYF; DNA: TGTGCCAGCAGTTATGCGGGGGTAGAGACCCAGTACTTC
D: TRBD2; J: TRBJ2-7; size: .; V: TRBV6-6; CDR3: CASTIPGGGYEQYF; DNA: TGTGCCAGCACCATCCCTGGCGGGGGCTACGAGCAGTACTTC
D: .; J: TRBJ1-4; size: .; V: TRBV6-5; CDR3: CASSDYSAGGLFF; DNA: TGTGCCAGCAGTGACTATAGCGCGGGGGGACTGTTTTTT
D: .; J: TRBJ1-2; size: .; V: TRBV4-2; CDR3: CASSQDPTTPYGYTF; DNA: TGTGCCAGCAGCCAAGACCCTACAACACCCTATGGCTACACCTTC
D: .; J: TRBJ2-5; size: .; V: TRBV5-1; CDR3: CASHNLGAQYF; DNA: TGCGCCAGCCACAACCTGGGGGCCCAGTACTTC
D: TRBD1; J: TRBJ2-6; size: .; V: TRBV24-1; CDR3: CATSDSRGSGANVLTF; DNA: TGTGCCACCAGTGATTCCAGGGGGTCTGGGGCCAACGTCCTGACTTTC
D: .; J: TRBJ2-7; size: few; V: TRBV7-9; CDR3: CASSSKGSYEQYF; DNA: TGTGCCAGCAGCTCCAAAGGCTCCTACGAGCAGTACTTC
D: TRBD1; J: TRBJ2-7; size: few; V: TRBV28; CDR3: CASSLWTGNREQYF; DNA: TGTGCCAGCAGCCTTTGGACAGGGAACCGCGAGCAGTACTTC
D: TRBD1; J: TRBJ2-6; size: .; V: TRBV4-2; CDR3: CASSHDRVRANVLTF; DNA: TGTGCCAGCAGCCACGACAGGGTTAGGGCCAACGTCCTGACTTTC
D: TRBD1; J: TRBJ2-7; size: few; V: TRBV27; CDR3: CASSPLGGTGATYEQYF; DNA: TGTGCCAGCAGTCCACTTGGGGGGACAGGGGCTACCTACGAGCAGTACTTC
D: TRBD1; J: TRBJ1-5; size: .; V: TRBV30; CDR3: CAWAPGQGINQPQHF; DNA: TGTGCCTGGGCCCCGGGACAGGGAATCAATCAGCCCCAGCATTTT
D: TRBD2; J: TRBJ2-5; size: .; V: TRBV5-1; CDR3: CASRPGTSGNEQYF; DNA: TGCGCCAGCAGACCGGGGACTAGCGGGAATGAGCAGTACTTC
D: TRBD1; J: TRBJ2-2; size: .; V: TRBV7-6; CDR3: CASSHTGGIRNTGELFF; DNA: TGTGCCAGCAGCCATACAGGGGGAATAAGGAACACCGGGGAGCTGTTTTTT
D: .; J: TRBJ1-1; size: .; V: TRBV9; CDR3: CASTLGGPNTEAFF; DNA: TGTGCCAGCACCCTGGGGGGGCCGAACACTGAAGCTTTCTTT
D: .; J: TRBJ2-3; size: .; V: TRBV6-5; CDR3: CASSYSRSQAQDTDTQYF; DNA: TGTGCCAGCAGTTACTCGAGGTCACAGGCCCAGGACACAGATACGCAGTATTTT
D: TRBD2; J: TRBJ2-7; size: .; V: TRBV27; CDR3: CATQAGYEQYF; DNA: TGTGCCACTCAAGCGGGATACGAGCAGTACTTC
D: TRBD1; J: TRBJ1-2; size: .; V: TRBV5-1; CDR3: CASSADRGNYGYTF; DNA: TGCGCCAGCAGCGCCGACAGGGGGAACTATGGCTACACCTTC
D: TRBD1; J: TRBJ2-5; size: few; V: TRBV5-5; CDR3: CASSLPDRGHQETQYF; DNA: TGTGCCAGCAGCTTACCGGACAGGGGACACCAAGAGACCCAGTACTTC
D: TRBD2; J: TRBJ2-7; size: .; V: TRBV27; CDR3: CASRDIAGGPWEQYF; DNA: TGTGCCAGCAGGGATATAGCGGGAGGGCCATGGGAGCAGTACTTC
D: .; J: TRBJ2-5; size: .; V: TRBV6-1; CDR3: CASSRAGTLETQYF; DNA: TGTGCCAGCAGTCGGGCGGGTACGTTGGAGACCCAGTACTTC
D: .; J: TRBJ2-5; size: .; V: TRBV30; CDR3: CAWSGADQETQYF; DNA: TGTGCCTGGAGCGGGGCCGACCAAGAGACCCAGTACTTC
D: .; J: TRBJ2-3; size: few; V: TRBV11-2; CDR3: CASSLGRPTDTQYF; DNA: TGTGCCAGCAGCTTGGGACGGCCCACAGATACGCAGTATTTT
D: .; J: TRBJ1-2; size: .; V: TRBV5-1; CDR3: CASSPGTVTYGYTF; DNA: TGCGCCAGCAGCCCTGGGACGGTGACTTATGGCTACACCTTC
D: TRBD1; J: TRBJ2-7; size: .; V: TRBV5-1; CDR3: CASSNPRDSSYEQYF; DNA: TGCGCCAGCAGCAACCCCCGGGACAGCTCCTACGAGCAGTACTTC
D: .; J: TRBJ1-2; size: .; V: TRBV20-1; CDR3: CSARDPWEFYGYTF; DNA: TGCAGTGCTAGAGATCCTTGGGAGTTCTATGGCTACACCTTC
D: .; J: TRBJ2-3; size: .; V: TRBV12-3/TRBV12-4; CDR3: CARDTQYF; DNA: TGTGCCAGAGATACGCAGTATTTT
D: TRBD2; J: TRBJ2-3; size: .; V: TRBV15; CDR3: CATSTYSGGPDTQYF; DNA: TGTGCCACCAGCACCTATAGCGGGGGCCCTGACACGCAGTATTTT
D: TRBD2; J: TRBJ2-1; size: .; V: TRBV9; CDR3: CASSGAGGLADEQFF; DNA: TGTGCCAGCAGCGGAGCGGGGGGCCTCGCCGATGAGCAGTTCTTC
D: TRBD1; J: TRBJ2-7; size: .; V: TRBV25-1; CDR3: CASSGEGQGQDSYEQYF; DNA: TGTGCCAGCAGTGGAGAGGGACAGGGGCAGGATTCCTACGAGCAGTACTTC
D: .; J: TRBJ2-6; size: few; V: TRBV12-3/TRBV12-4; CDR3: CASSLIAGANVLTF; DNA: TGTGCCAGCAGTTTAATAGCAGGGGCCAACGTCCTGACTTTC
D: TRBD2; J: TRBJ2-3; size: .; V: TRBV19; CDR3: CASNPSGTPDTQYF; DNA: TGTGCCAGTAATCCTAGCGGGACGCCAGATACGCAGTATTTT
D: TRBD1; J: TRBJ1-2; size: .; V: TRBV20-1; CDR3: CSAIRQGGYGYTF; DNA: TGCAGTGCTATAAGACAGGGTGGCTATGGCTACACCTTC
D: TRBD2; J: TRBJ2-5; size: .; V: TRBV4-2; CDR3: CASSHHPGTSGGAYQETQYF; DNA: TGTGCTAGCAGCCATCACCCCGGGACTAGCGGGGGGGCCTACCAAGAGACCCAGTACTTC
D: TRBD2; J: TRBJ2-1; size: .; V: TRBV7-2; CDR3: CASSPLAGAYEQFF; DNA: TGTGCCAGCAGCCCACTAGCGGGGGCGTATGAGCAGTTCTTC
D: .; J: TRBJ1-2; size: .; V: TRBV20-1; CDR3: CSAQSRDTKGLYGYTF; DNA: TGCAGTGCGCAGAGCCGGGACACAAAGGGACTTTATGGCTACACCTTC
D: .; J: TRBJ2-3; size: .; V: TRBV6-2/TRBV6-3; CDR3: CASSEITGRSTDTQYF; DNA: TGTGCCAGCAGCGAAATAACCGGACGGAGCACAGATACGCAGTATTTT
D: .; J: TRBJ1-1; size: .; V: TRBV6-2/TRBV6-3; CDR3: CASGGLAVTEAFF; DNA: TGTGCCAGCGGTGGACTGGCGGTCACTGAAGCTTTCTTT
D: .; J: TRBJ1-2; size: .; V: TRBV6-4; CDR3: CASSTSEHYGYTF; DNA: TGTGCCAGCAGCACCTCGGAACACTATGGCTACACCTTC
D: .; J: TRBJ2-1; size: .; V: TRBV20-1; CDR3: CSASQVRGRGEQFF; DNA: TGCAGCGCTAGTCAGGTTAGGGGTCGGGGTGAGCAGTTCTTC
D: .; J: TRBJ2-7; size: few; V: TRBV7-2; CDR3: CASCLDGGSYEQYF; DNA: TGTGCCAGCTGCTTGGATGGAGGCAGCTACGAGCAGTACTTC
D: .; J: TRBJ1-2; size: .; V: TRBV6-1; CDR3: CASSDPVDYGYTF; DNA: TGTGCCAGCAGTGACCCGGTTGACTATGGCTACACCTTC
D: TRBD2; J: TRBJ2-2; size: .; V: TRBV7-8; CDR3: CASSLGREGVNTGELFF; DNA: TGTGCCAGCAGCTTAGGTCGGGAGGGAGTGAACACCGGGGAGCTGTTTTTT
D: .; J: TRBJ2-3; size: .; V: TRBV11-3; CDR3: CASSLEGSGTQYF; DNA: TGTGCCAGCAGCCTGGAAGGTTCGGGTACGCAGTATTTT
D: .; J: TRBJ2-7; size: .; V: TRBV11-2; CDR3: CASSLASGTLHYEQYF; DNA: TGTGCCAGCAGCTTAGCCTCCGGGACACTACACTACGAGCAGTACTTC
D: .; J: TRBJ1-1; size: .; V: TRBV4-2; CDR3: CASSQVLDSLNTEAFF; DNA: TGTGCCAGCAGCCAAGTTTTAGACAGCTTGAACACTGAAGCTTTCTTT
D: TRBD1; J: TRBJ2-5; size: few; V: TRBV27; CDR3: CASSSGTGYRTQYF; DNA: TGTGCCAGCAGTTCGGGGACAGGGTATAGGACCCAGTACTTC
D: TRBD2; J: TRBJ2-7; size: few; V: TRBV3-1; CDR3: CASSQGGLGSYEQYF; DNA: TGTGCCAGCAGCCAGGGAGGGCTCGGGTCCTACGAGCAGTACTTC
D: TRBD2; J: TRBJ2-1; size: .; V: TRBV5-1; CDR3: CASSPGLWDNEQFF; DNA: TGCGCCAGCAGTCCGGGACTATGGGACAATGAGCAGTTCTTC
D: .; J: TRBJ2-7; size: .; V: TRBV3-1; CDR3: CASSQDTLEPYEQYF; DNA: TGTGCCAGCAGCCAAGATACCCTAGAACCCTACGAGCAGTACTTC